Shown below are 29 T cell receptor beta chains from a single sample sequenced in a study of pediatric ulcerative colitis. Measured with immunoSEQ multiplex PCR; TCRdb has only the in-frame clones, and not every one. The sample consists of fewer than 40,000 clones, 75% to 90% of them appearing once. Material: blood. Receptor source: a girl aged 5-17 years with moderate ulcerative colitis.

The rearrangement uses TRBV6-5 and TRBJ1-6, with no clear D. The germline V and J ends were trimmed by 2 bases and 8 bases, with 10 bases remaining between them. Germline V gives CDR1 MNHEY, CDR2 SVGAGI. The CDR3 is made up of 14 amino acids. The CDR3 sequence: CASSYADSYSPLHF. In nucleotides, the CDR3 is TGTGCCAGCAGTTACGCTGACTCCTATTCACCCCTCCACTTT.

CDR3 amino acids: CASSQDGGGRGNEQYF. DNA of the CDR3: TGTGCCAGCAGCCAAGATGGAGGAGGGCGCGGGAACGAGCAGTACTTC. The V call is TRBV4-2, the J call TRBJ2-7, with D possibly matching TRBD2 (6 bases). The CDR3 is 16 residues long. V gave up 0 bases and J gave up 5 bases, with 17 bases separating them. Looked up from germline, CDR1 is LGHNA and CDR2 is YNFKEQ.

V and J are TRBV6-1 and TRBJ2-3; 8 bases fit TRBD2. With 1 base clipped from V and 4 bases from J, the junction kept 7 bases outside the gene matches. The CDR3 runs 16 residues. Germline loops: CDR1 MNHNS, CDR2 SASEGT. CDR3 residues: CASSEVKGLAADTQYF. The CDR3 coding sequence is TGTGCCAGCAGTGAAGTGAAAGGACTAGCAGCAGATACGCAGTATTTT.

A few counts support this clone. J is TRBJ1-3 and V is TRBV6-1, with D unresolved. V was trimmed by 5 bases and J by 4 bases, leaving 9 bases between them. CDR1 is MNHNS, CDR2 SASEGT, per germline. The CDR3 is 13 residues long. CDR3 bases: TGTGCCAGCAGTTTGTCCGTAGGAAACACCATATATTTT. This sequence encodes CASSLSVGNTIYF.

V usage is TRBV28 and J usage is TRBJ2-1; D is unresolved. With 3 bases removed from V and 4 bases from J, the gap between germline ends came to 7 bases. The CDR3 consists of 13 residues. Germline V gene data show CDR1 as MDHEN and CDR2 as SYDVKM. CDR3: CASSFPGYNEQFF. The CDR3 coding sequence is TGTGCCAGCAGTTTCCCTGGATACAATGAGCAGTTCTTC.

CDR3 loop: CATDRAVSGANVLTF. CDR3 bases: TGTGCCACCGACAGGGCGGTTTCTGGGGCCAACGTCCTGACTTTC. V usage is TRBV28 and J usage is TRBJ2-6; the match to TRBD1 covers 7 bases. The CDR3 has 15 amino acids. Germline CDR1 reads MDHEN; CDR2 reads SYDVKM. J was trimmed by 1 base and V by 10 bases; bases with no gene match: 7.

The CDR3 protein is CASTSSGNTEAFF. CDR3 in DNA: TGTGCCAGCACATCCTCGGGGAACACTGAAGCTTTCTTT. The chain employs TRBV2 and TRBJ1-1; D is ambiguous. CDR3 length: 13 residues. With 7 bases removed from V and 1 base from J, the gap between germline ends came to 10 bases. The germline CDR1 and CDR2 sequences are SNHLY and FYNNEI.

The chain recombines TRBV28 with TRBJ1-4, with D tentatively TRBD1 (5 bases). The V and J ends lost 6 bases and 0 bases respectively, with 17 bases between them. CDR1 is MDHEN, CDR2 SYDVKM, per germline. The length of the CDR3 is 17 residues. CDR3 loop: CASSSLLGAATNEKLFF. The DNA for the CDR3 is TGTGCCAGCAGCTCCCTCCTTGGGGCAGCAACTAATGAAAAACTGTTTTTT.

This rearrangement joins TRBV9 to TRBJ2-1, with 9 bases lining up with TRBD1. From germline, CDR1 is SGDLS and CDR2 YYNGEE. The CDR3 contains 18 residues. The V and J ends lost 2 bases and 8 bases, in that order; junction bases with no gene match: 17. In DNA, the CDR3 is TGTGCCAGCAGCGTCGATATTTCCCGGGACAGGGATGGGGATGAGCAGTTCTTC. This encodes CASSVDISRDRDGDEQFF.

The J gene is TRBJ1-1, the V gene TRBV13, with D perhaps matching TRBD1 (6 bases). This CDR3 spans 14 amino acids. The V and J ends lost 6 bases and 1 base respectively, with 12 bases between them. CDR1 is PRHDT and CDR2 is FYEKMQ in the germline V gene (reference sequence). As DNA, the CDR3 is TGTGCCAGCAGTACACTGGACAGGAACACTGAAGCTTTCTTT. Its protein is CASSTLDRNTEAFF.

This sequence joins TRBV4-1 and TRBJ1-2; D possibly corresponds to TRBD1 (5 bases). Deletions cut 1 base from V and 4 bases from J, with 16 bases between. Per the germline V gene, CDR1 is MGHRA and CDR2 is YSYEKL. The length of the CDR3 is 16 residues. The CDR3 is CASSQASIPGPYGYTF. As DNA, the CDR3 is TGCGCCAGCAGCCAAGCGAGTATCCCAGGGCCCTATGGCTACACCTTC.

This chain connects TRBV5-1 to TRBJ2-6; D perhaps matches TRBD1 (6 bases). Germline V gives CDR1 SGHRS, CDR2 YFSETQ. V was clipped by 5 bases and J by 0 bases, with 15 bases between them. The CDR3 is made up of 17 amino acids. In DNA form, the CDR3 reads TGCGCCAGCAGACAGGGATCTTCCGTCTCTGGGGCCAACGTCCTGACTTTC. Translated, it gives CASRQGSSVSGANVLTF.

The V gene is TRBV7-2, the J gene TRBJ2-5, with 7 positions matching TRBD1. Germline V CDR1 and CDR2: SGHTA, FQGNSA. The CDR3 covers 15 residues. Losses at the gene ends were 0 bases for V and 4 bases for J; bases not matched to a gene: 5. The CDR3: CASSLASGGGETQYF. As DNA, the CDR3 is TGTGCCAGCAGCTTAGCTTCAGGGGGTGGAGAGACCCAGTACTTC.

V is TRBV15 and J is TRBJ2-5, with D possibly TRBD1 on 6 matching bases. Trimming stripped 1 base from V and 2 bases from J, with 11 bases between. CDR1 and CDR2 from the germline V gene are LNHNV and YYDKDF (reference sequence). The CDR3 covers 15 residues. This chain's CDR3 is CATSRAGQLQETQYF. CDR3 nucleotide sequence: TGTGCCACCAGCAGAGCCGGACAGTTACAAGAGACCCAGTACTTC.

The chain combines TRBV27 with TRBJ2-3; TRBD2 matches 12 bases. Germline V lookup: CDR1 MNHEY, CDR2 SMNVEV (reference sequence). CDR3 size: 16 residues. With 8 bases clipped from V and 5 bases from J, the junction kept 11 bases outside the gene matches. CDR3 coding DNA: TGTGCCAGCGGCAGCCTAGCGGGGGGGCATGGAGATACGCAGTATTTT. Encoded protein: CASGSLAGGHGDTQYF.

The chain uses TRBV7-6 and TRBJ2-4, with a possible D match to TRBD1 (6 bases). The germline CDR1 and CDR2 sequences are SGHVS and FNYEAQ. This CDR3 is built from 13 residues. V was cut by 3 bases and J by 11 bases, with 14 bases left in between. In DNA, the CDR3 is TGTGCCAGCAGCTTGGGCCTGGGGGCAGTTCAGTACTTC. Translation gives CASSLGLGAVQYF.

This clone was observed a handful of times. The rearrangement joins TRBV27 to TRBJ1-5; D gene uncertain. The germline CDR1 and CDR2 sequences are MNHEY and SMNVEV (reference sequence). The CDR3 runs 13 residues. Trimming removed 6 bases at V and 5 bases at J, with 11 bases between. CDR3 DNA sequence: TGTGCCAGCAGATTTAACAGAGATCAGCCCCAGCATTTT. It is translated as CASRFNRDQPQHF.

The chain uses TRBV4-3 and TRBJ2-1; 13 positions agree with TRBD2. Germline CDR1 is LGHNA and CDR2 is YSLEER. The CDR3 consists of 18 residues. V lost 3 bases to trimming and J lost 9 bases; unmatched junction nucleotides: 14. DNA for the CDR3: TGCGCCAGCAGCCAGGTCTCCCCACTAGCGGGGGGGCCGGTTGAGCAGTTCTTC. This codes for CASSQVSPLAGGPVEQFF.

The table lists this clone with a count of one. V usage is TRBV27 and J usage is TRBJ1-1; 8 bases map to TRBD1. The CDR3 length is 19 residues. Germline V gene lookup returns CDR1 MNHEY and CDR2 SMNVEV (reference sequence). V dropped 5 bases and J dropped 0; count of bases not matched to a gene: 17. CDR3 sequence reads: CASSPADRSGQDVNTEAFF. The CDR3 DNA follows: TGTGCCAGCAGTCCCGCCGACCGCTCGGGACAGGACGTGAACACTGAAGCTTTCTTT.

The rearrangement joins TRBV18 to TRBJ1-4; unclear D gene. The CDR3 is made up of 12 amino acids. V gave up 3 bases and J gave up 8 bases, with 7 bases separating them. Germline V gene sequence: CDR1 KGHSH, CDR2 LQKENI. Here the CDR3 reads CASSPSDEKLFF. The CDR3 DNA reads TGTGCCAGCTCACCTTCCGACGAAAAACTGTTTTTT.

This clone was detected once. In the same sample, other DNA sequences code for this CDR3. This rearrangement joins TRBV11-2 to TRBJ2-7; 7 bases align to TRBD2. In germline, CDR1 is SGHAT, CDR2 FQNNGV. The junction had 13 bases not matched to a gene; V was cut back by 4 bases and J by 7 bases. This CDR3 is 15 amino acids long. The CDR3 nucleotides are TGTGCCAGCAGCTATTGGGCGGGGGTGAACTATGAGCAGTACTTC. Its translation: CASSYWAGVNYEQYF. Full variable domain (outside the CDR3, taken from reference TRBV11-2 and TRBJ2-7): EAGVAQSPRYKIIEKRQSVAFWCNPISGHATLYWYQQILGQGPKLLIQFQNNGVVDDSQLPKDRFSAERLKGVDSTLKIQPAKLEDSAVYLCASSYWAGVNYEQYFGPGTRLTVT.

This chain connects TRBV5-1 to TRBJ1-2, with no clear D. V gave up 2 bases and J gave up 2 bases, with 10 bases separating them. The CDR3 loop spans 14 amino acids. Germline CDR1 is SGHRS and CDR2 is YFSETQ. The chain's CDR3 is CASSFGQDNYGYTF. The CDR3 DNA follows: TGCGCCAGCAGCTTTGGCCAGGACAACTATGGCTACACCTTC. The variable domain in full, completed from reference TRBV5-1 and TRBJ1-2, reads KAGVTQTPRYLIKTRGQQVTLSCSPISGHRSVSWYQQTPGQGLQFLFEYFSETQRNKGNFPGRFSGRQFSNSRSEMNVSTLELGDSALYLCASSFGQDNYGYTFGSGTRLTVV.

This chain joins TRBV4-1 and TRBJ1-1, with D possibly TRBD1 on 5 matching bases. Germline V gene data show CDR1 as MGHRA and CDR2 as YSYEKL. Trimming stripped 3 bases from V and 8 bases from J, with 13 bases between. This CDR3 is 13 amino acids long. For the CDR3, the DNA is TGCGCCAGCAGCCATTCAGCTGGGGGAGAAGCTTTCTTT. Encoded protein: CASSHSAGGEAFF.

The chain joins TRBV5-4 to TRBJ1-3; tentatively, D is TRBD1 (6 bases). The V end was cut by 0 bases, the J end by 0 bases, with 13 bases between. Germline V gives CDR1 SGHNT, CDR2 YYREEE (reference sequence). The CDR3 has 17 amino acids. For the CDR3, the DNA is TGTGCCAGCAGCTTGGACTCCGGGACACACTCTGGAAACACCATATATTTT. Protein: CASSLDSGTHSGNTIYF. Together with reference TRBV5-4 and TRBJ1-3, the CDR3 gives the full variable domain: ETGVTQSPTHLIKTRGQQVTLRCSSQSGHNTVSWYQQALGQGPQFIFQYYREEENGRGNFPPRFSGLQFPNYSSELNVNALELDDSALYLCASSLDSGTHSGNTIYFGEGSWLTVV.

The rearrangement uses TRBV15 and TRBJ1-1; 9 positions agree with TRBD1. There are 20 residues in the CDR3. The J segment lost 0 bases and the V segment lost 5 bases, leaving 19 bases of the junction unmatched. Germline-derived CDR1 and CDR2 are LNHNV and YYDKDF (reference sequence). The CDR3 sequence: CATSGTYSTGTGFMNTEAFF. CDR3 coding DNA: TGTGCCACCAGCGGGACATACTCAACCGGGACAGGGTTCATGAACACTGAAGCTTTCTTT. The full variable domain, rest sourced from reference TRBV15 and TRBJ1-1, is DAMVIQNPRYQVTQFGKPVTLSCSQTLNHNVMYWYQQKSSQAPKLLFHYYDKDFNNEADTPDNFQSRRPNTSFCFLDIRSPGLGDTAMYLCATSGTYSTGTGFMNTEAFFGQGTRLTVV.

There are a few counts of this clone. The V and J genes are TRBV6-5 and TRBJ1-5; D is possibly TRBD1 (6 bases). The germline V gene encodes CDR1 MNHEY and CDR2 SVGAGI. V dropped 6 bases and J dropped 0 bases, with 12 bases sitting between them. This CDR3 contains 15 residues. The chain's CDR3 is CASRGRGASNQPQHF. The DNA for the CDR3 is TGTGCCAGCAGGGGAAGGGGGGCTAGCAATCAGCCCCAGCATTTT.

The chain uses TRBV28 and TRBJ1-3, with unresolved D. The germline gives CDR1 MDHEN, CDR2 SYDVKM. V lost 6 bases, J lost 4 bases, and 16 bases lay in between. This CDR3 has 15 residues. This CDR3 is CASSSPGSGGNTIYF. In DNA form, the CDR3 reads TGTGCCAGCAGCTCCCCGGGTTCGGGAGGAAACACCATATATTTT.

The sample holds a few counts of this clone. The chain is built from TRBV11-2 and TRBJ1-6; D not resolved. The germline V gene encodes CDR1 SGHAT and CDR2 FQNNGV. V was pared by 4 bases and J by 6 bases, with 1 base between. This CDR3 is built from 11 residues. CDR3 in amino acids: CASSSNSPLHF. CDR3 coding DNA: TGTGCCAGCAGCTCTAATTCACCCCTCCACTTT.

V is TRBV19 and J is TRBJ1-5; 10 bases agree with TRBD1. The CDR3 spans 17 residues. From germline, CDR1 is LNHDA and CDR2 SQIVND (reference sequence). V trimming: 2 bases; J trimming: 3 bases; junction bases outside the gene matches: 7. Here the CDR3 reads CASSIPLGQGYNQPQHF. The CDR3 bases are TGTGCCAGTAGTATACCTTTGGGACAGGGGTACAATCAGCCCCAGCATTTT.